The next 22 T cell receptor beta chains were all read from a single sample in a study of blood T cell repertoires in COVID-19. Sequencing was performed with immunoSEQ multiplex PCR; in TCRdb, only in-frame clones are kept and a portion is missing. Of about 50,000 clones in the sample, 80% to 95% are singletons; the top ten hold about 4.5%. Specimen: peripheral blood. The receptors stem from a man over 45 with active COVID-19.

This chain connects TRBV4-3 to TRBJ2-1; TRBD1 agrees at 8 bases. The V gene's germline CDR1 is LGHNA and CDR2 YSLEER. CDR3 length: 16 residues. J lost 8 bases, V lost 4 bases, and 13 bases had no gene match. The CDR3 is CASSREAGTGVDEQFF. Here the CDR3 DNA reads TGCGCCAGCAGCCGCGAAGCCGGGACAGGTGTTGATGAGCAGTTCTTC.

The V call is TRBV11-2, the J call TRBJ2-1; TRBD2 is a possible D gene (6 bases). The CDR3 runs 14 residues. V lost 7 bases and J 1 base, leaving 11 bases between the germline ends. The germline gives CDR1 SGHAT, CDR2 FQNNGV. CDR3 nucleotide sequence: TGTGCCAGCATCGAAGGAGGGTCCTACAATGAGCAGTTCTTC. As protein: CASIEGGSYNEQFF. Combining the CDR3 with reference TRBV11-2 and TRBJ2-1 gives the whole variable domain EAGVAQSPRYKIIEKRQSVAFWCNPISGHATLYWYQQILGQGPKLLIQFQNNGVVDDSQLPKDRFSAERLKGVDSTLKIQPAKLEDSAVYLCASIEGGSYNEQFFGPGTRLTVL.

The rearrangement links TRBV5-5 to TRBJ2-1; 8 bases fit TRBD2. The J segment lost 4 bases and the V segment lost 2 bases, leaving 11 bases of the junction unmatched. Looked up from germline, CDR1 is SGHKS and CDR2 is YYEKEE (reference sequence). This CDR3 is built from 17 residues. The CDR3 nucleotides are TGTGCCAGCAGCTTAGGGTCGGCGGGGGGTGCATACAATGAGCAGTTCTTC. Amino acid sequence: CASSLGSAGGAYNEQFF.

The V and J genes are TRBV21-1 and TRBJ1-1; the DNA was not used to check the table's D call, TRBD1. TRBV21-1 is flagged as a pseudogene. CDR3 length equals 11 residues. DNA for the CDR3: TGTGCCACCGAGACAGGGGCTGAAGCTTTCTTT. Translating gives CATETGAEAFF.

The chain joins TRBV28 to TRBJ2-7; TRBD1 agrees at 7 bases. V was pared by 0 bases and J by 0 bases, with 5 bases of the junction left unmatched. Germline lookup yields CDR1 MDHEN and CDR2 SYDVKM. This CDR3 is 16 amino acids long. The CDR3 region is CASSLWNRGGSYEQYF. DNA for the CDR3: TGTGCCAGCAGTTTATGGAACAGGGGCGGCTCCTACGAGCAGTACTTC.

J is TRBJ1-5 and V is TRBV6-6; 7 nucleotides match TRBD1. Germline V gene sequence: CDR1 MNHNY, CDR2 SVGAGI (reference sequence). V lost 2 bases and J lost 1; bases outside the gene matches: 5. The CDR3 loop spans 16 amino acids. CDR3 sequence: CASSYPQGMSNQPQHF. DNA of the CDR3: TGTGCCAGCAGTTACCCACAGGGGATGAGCAATCAGCCCCAGCATTTT.

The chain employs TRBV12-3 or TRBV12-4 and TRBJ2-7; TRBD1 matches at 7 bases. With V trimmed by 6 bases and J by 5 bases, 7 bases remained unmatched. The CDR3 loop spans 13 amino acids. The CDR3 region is CASSSTGYNEQYF. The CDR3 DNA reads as TGTGCCAGCAGCTCGACAGGGTATAACGAGCAGTACTTC.

The chain's CDR3 is CASSLATYEQYF. CDR3 nucleotides: TGTGCCAGCAGCCTGGCAACCTACGAGCAGTACTTC. This sequence joins TRBV5-6 and TRBJ2-7; no reliable D call. The germline V gene encodes CDR1 SGHDT and CDR2 YYEEEE. Trimming stripped 4 bases from V and 2 bases from J, with 7 bases between. There are 12 residues in the CDR3.

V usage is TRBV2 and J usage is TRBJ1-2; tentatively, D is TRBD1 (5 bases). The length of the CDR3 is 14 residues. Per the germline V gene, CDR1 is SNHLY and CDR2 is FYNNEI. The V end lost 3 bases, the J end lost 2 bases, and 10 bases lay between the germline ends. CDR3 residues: CASSERGGNYGYTF. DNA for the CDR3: TGTGCCAGCAGTGAGAGGGGAGGAAACTATGGCTACACCTTC.

The CDR3 loop reads CASSQGAASGRNEQFF. The CDR3 DNA follows: TGCGCCAGCAGCCAAGGTGCGGCTAGCGGGAGAAATGAGCAGTTCTTC. The rearrangement links TRBV4-1 to TRBJ2-1, with 10 positions matching TRBD2. Unmatched junction bases numbered 7, after V lost 1 base and J lost 7 bases. This CDR3 is 16 amino acids long. Germline CDR1 is MGHRA and CDR2 is YSYEKL.

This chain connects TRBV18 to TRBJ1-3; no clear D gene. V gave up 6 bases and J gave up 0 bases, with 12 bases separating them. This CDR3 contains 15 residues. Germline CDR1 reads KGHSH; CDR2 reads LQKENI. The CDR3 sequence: CASSPDGNSGNTIYF. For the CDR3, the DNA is TGTGCCAGCTCCCCGGACGGGAACTCTGGAAACACCATATATTTT.

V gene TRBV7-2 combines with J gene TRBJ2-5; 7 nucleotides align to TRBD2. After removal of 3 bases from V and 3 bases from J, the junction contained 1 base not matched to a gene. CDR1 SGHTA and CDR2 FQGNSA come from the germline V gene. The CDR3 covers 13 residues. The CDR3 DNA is TGTGCCAGCAGCTTCGCGGGGGAAGAGACCCAGTACTTC. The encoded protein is CASSFAGEETQYF.

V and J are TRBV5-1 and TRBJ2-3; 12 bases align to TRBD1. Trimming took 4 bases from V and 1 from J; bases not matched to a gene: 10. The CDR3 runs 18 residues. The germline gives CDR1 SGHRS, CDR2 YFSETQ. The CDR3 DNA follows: TGCGCCAGCAGCCAAGGGACAGGGGGCTGGACTGGCACAGATACGCAGTATTTT. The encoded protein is CASSQGTGGWTGTDTQYF.

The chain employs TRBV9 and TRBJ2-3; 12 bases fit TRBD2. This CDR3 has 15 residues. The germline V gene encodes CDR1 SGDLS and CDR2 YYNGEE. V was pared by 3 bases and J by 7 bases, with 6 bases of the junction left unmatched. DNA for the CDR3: TGTGCCAGCAGCGCACTAGCGGGGGGCGGGAATACGCAGTATTTT. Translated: CASSALAGGGNTQYF.

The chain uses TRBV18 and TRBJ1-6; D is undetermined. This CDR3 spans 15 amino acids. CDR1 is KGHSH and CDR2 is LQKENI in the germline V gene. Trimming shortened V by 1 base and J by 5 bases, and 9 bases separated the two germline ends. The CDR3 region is CASSPRRVDNSPLHF. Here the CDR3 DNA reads TGTGCCAGCTCACCACGGAGGGTTGATAATTCACCCCTCCACTTT. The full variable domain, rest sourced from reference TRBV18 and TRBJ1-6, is NAGVMQNPRHLVRRRGQEARLRCSPMKGHSHVYWYRQLPEEGLKFMVYLQKENIIDESGMPKERFSAEFPKEGPSILRIQQVVRGDSAAYFCASSPRRVDNSPLHFGNGTRLTVT.

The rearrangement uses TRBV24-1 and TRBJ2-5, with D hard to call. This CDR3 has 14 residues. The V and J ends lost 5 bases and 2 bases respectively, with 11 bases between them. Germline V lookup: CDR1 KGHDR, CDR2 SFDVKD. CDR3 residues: CATSGNRKQETQYF. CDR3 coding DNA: TGTGCCACCAGTGGGAACAGAAAACAAGAGACCCAGTACTTC.

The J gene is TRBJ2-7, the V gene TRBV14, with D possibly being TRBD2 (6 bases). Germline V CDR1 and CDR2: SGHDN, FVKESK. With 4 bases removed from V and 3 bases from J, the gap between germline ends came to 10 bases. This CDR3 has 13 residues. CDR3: CASSPRRGYEQYF. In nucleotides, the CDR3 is TGTGCCAGCAGCCCTCGGAGGGGCTACGAGCAGTACTTC.

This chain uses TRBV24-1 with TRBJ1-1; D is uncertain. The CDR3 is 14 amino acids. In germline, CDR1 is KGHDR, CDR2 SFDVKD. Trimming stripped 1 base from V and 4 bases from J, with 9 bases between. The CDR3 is CATSDLRRSTEAFF. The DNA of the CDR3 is TGTGCCACCAGTGATTTACGGAGGTCCACTGAAGCTTTCTTT.

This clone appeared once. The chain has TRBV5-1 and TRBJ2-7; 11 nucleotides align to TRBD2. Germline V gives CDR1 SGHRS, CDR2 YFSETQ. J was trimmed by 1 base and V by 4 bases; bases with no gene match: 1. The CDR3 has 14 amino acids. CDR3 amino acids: CASSGTSGSYEQYF. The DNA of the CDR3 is TGCGCCAGCAGCGGGACTAGCGGTTCCTACGAGCAGTACTTC.

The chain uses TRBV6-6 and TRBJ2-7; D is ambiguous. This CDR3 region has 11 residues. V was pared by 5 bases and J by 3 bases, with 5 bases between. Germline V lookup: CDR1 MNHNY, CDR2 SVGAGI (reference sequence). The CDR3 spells CASSPNYEQYF. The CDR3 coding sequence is TGTGCCAGCAGTCCTAACTACGAGCAGTACTTC.

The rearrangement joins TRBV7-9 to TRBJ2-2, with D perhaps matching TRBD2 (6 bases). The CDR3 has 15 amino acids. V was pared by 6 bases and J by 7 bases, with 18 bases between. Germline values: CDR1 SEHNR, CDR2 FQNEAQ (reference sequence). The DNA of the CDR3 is TGTGCCAGCAGTTACCATAGCGGCAAGGGCGGGGAGCTGTTTTTT. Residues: CASSYHSGKGGELFF.

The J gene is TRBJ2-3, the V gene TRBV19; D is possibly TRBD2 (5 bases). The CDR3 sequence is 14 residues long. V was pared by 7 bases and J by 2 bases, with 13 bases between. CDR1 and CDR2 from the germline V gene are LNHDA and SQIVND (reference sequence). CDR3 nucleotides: TGTGCCAGTACCGTCGGCGGGTCCACAGATACGCAGTATTTT. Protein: CASTVGGSTDTQYF.